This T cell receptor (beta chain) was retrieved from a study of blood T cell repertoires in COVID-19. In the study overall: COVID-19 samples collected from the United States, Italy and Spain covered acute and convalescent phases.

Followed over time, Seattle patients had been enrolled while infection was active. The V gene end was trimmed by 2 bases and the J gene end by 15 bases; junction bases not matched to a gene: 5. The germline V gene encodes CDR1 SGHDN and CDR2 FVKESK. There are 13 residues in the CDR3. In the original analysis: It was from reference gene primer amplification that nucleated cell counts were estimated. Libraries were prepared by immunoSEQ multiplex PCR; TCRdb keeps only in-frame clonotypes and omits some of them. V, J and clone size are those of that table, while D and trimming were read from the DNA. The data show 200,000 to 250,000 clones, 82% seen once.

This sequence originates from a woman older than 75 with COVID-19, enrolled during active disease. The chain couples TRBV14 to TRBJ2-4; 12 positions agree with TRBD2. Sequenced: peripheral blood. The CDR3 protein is CASSQRLAGVLYF. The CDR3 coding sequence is TGTGCCAGCAGCCAACGACTAGCGGGAGTTTTGTACTTC.